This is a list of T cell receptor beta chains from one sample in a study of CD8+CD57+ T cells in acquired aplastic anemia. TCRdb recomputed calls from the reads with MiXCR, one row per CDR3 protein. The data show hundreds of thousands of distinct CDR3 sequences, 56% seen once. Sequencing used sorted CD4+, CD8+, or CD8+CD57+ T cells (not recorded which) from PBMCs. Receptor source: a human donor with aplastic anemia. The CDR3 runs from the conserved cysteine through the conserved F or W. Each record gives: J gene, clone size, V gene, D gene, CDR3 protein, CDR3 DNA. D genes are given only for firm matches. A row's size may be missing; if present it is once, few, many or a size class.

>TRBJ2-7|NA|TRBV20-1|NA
CSARVPRGTYEQYF
TGCAGTGCTAGAGTCCCACGGGGGACTTACGAGCAGTACTTC
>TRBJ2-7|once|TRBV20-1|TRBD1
CSARDGTGGSYEQYF
TGCAGTGCTAGAGACGGGACAGGGGGCTCCTACGAGCAGTACTTC
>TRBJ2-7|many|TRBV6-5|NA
CASRVNRVSYEQYF
TGTGCCAGCCGGGTGAACCGAGTCTCCTACGAGCAGTACTTC
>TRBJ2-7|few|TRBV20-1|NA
CSARPPGPAPYEQYF
TGCAGTGCTAGACCACCGGGCCCCGCGCCCTACGAGCAGTACTTC
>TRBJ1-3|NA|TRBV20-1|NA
CSARDRGNTIYF
TGCAGTGCTAGAGATCGAGGGAACACCATATATTTT
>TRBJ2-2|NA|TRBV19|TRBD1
CASFGTGLAGELFF
TGTGCCAGTTTCGGGACAGGGTTGGCCGGGGAGCTGTTTTTT
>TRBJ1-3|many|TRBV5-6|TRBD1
CASSLVSGGAGNTIYF
TGTGCCAGCAGCTTGGTTTCAGGGGGCGCCGGAAACACCATATATTTT
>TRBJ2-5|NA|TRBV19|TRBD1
CASSSTGGQETQYF
TGTGCCAGTAGTAGCACAGGGGGCCAAGAGACCCAGTACTTC
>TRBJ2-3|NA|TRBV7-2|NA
CASSLGQKSWTDTQYF
TGTGCCAGCAGCTTAGGACAGAAAAGTTGGACAGATACGCAGTATTTT
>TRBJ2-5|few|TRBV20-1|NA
CSARDGSGQETQYF
TGCAGTGCTAGAGATGGGTCAGGTCAAGAGACCCAGTACTTC
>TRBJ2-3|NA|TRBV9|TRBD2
CASSLTGGLASDTQYF
TGTGCCAGCAGCTTAACTGGGGGACTAGCCTCAGATACGCAGTATTTT
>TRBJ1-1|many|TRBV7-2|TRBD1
CASSLAGGGGTEAFF
TGTGCCAGCAGCTTAGCAGGGGGCGGCGGCACTGAAGCTTTCTTT
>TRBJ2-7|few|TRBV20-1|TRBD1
CSARHGQGGDEQYF
TGCAGTGCTAGACACGGACAGGGGGGAGACGAGCAGTACTTC
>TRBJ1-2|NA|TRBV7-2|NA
CASSFWAGAGYGYTF
TGTGCCAGCAGCTTCTGGGCAGGGGCTGGTTATGGCTACACCTTC
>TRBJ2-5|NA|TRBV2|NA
CASGLTQETQYF
TGTGCCAGCGGACTGACCCAAGAGACCCAGTACTTC
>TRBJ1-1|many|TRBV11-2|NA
CASSLREDTEAFF
TGTGCCAGCAGCTTGAGAGAGGACACTGAAGCTTTCTTT
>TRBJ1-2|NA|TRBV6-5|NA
CASSYGYGYTF
TGTGCCAGCAGTTACGGCTATGGCTACACCTTC
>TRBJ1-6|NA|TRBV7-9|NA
CATTGFVGSPLHF
TGTGCCACGACTGGGTTTGTAGGGTCACCCCTCCACTTT
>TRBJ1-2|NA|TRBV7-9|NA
CASSSGLGGYTF
TGTGCCAGCAGCTCTGGGTTAGGTGGCTACACCTTC
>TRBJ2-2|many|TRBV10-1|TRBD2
CASGGTQNTGELFF
TGCGCCTCCGGGGGGACTCAGAACACCGGGGAGCTGTTTTTT
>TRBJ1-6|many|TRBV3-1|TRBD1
CASSQNRGGSSPLHF
TGTGCCAGCAGCCAAAACAGGGGAGGGAGCTCACCCCTCCACTTT
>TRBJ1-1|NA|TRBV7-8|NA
CASSLNPTPNTEAFF
TGTGCCAGCAGCTTAAATCCCACGCCGAACACTGAAGCTTTCTTT
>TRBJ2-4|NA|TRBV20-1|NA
CSAGVGGESIQYF
TGCAGTGCTGGAGTGGGGGGCGAGAGCATTCAGTACTTC
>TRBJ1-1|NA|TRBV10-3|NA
CAISGWTARFHTEAFF
TGTGCCATCAGTGGGTGGACGGCCAGATTCCACACTGAAGCTTTCTTT
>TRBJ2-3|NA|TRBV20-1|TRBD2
CSARVLTSGNTDTQYF
TGCAGTGCTAGAGTATTAACTAGCGGAAACACAGATACGCAGTATTTT